These T cell receptor beta chains were read from a single sample in a study of cytomegalovirus exposure and HLA in healthy donors. Only in-frame clones appear in the TCRdb table, and some are missing; sequencing was by immunoSEQ multiplex PCR. Here the sample spans around 120,000 clones, 70% to 90% being singletons. What was sequenced was PBMCs. The source of these receptors is a boy between 10 and 17 years old in good health and CMV-seronegative. CDR3s include the opening cysteine and the closing phenylalanine or tryptophan. The order of the fields is D gene, J gene, clone size, V gene, CDR3 DNA, CDR3 protein. D genes are given only for firm matches. Only part of the rows carry a size: once, few, many, or a class if the clone is expanded.

- | TRBJ2-7 | - | TRBV7-3 | TGTGCCAGCAGTTTTAGTACAGGGGAGCAGTACTTC | CASSFSTGEQYF
TRBD1 | TRBJ1-6 | - | TRBV9 | TGTGCCAGCAGCCCAACCGGGACAGGCAATTCACCCCTCCACTTT | CASSPTGTGNSPLHF
- | TRBJ2-7 | few | TRBV4-3 | TGCGCCAGCAGCCAAGATATGACAGCCTACGAGCAGTACTTC | CASSQDMTAYEQYF
TRBD1 | TRBJ2-1 | - | TRBV11-3 | TGTGCCAGCAGCTTAAGACAGGGGATTGGCAATGAGCAGTTCTTC | CASSLRQGIGNEQFF
- | TRBJ1-2 | - | TRBV7-3 | TGTGCCAGCAGCTTAAACCCAGGGATGGATGGCTACACCTTC | CASSLNPGMDGYTF
TRBD1 | TRBJ2-7 | - | TRBV11-2 | TGTGCCAGCAGCTCTCAGGGGGTCTCCTACGAGCAGTACTTC | CASSSQGVSYEQYF
- | TRBJ2-2 | - | TRBV11-3 | TGTGCCAGCAGCTTTCAATGGGGTAGCGGAACGAACACCGGGGAGCTGTTTTTT | CASSFQWGSGTNTGELFF
TRBD1 | TRBJ1-2 | few | TRBV12-5 | TGTGCTAGTGGTTTGGTATCGGGGACAGCCTTGGGAGGCTACACCTTC | CASGLVSGTALGGYTF
- | TRBJ1-6 | - | TRBV7-9 | TGTGCCAGCAGCCCCTACAGGAGCTCCTATAATTCACCCCTCCACTTT | CASSPYRSSYNSPLHF
- | TRBJ2-7 | - | TRBV5-4 | TGTGCCAGCAGCCCTGACAGCTACGAGCAGTACTTC | CASSPDSYEQYF
TRBD2 | TRBJ2-3 | - | TRBV5-4 | TGTGCCAGCAGCTGGCGGGGGGGCACAGATACGCAGTATTTT | CASSWRGGTDTQYF
TRBD1 | TRBJ1-5 | - | TRBV19 | TGTGCCAGTAGTCTCCAGGGGGCGGACAGCAATCAGCCCCAGCATTTT | CASSLQGADSNQPQHF
TRBD1 | TRBJ2-7 | once | TRBV5-6 | TGTGCCAGCAGCCAAGACAGGGCCGGCTTCTACGAGCAGTACTTC | CASSQDRAGFYEQYF
TRBD1 | TRBJ1-2 | - | TRBV29-1 | TGCAGCGTAATTGACAGGGGTTCTAACTATGGCTACACCTTC | CSVIDRGSNYGYTF
TRBD2 | TRBJ2-1 | - | TRBV7-2 | TGTGCCAGCTCCCCGCGGGGGGCCTCTGAGCAGTTCTTC | CASSPRGASEQFF
- | TRBJ2-4 | - | TRBV13 | TGTGCCAGCAGCTTAGGGGGCAGAGAAAACATTCAGTACTTC | CASSLGGRENIQYF
TRBD1 | TRBJ2-7 | - | TRBV5-6 | TGTGCCAGCAGCTTGGTAGGTCACAGGGGGGCCGAGCAGTACTTC | CASSLVGHRGAEQYF
TRBD1 | TRBJ2-1 | - | TRBV5-4 | TGTGCCAGCAGCTTGGACAGGGGAAACTACAATGAGCAGTTCTTC | CASSLDRGNYNEQFF
- | TRBJ1-1 | - | TRBV18 | TGTGCCAGCTCACCGGGAGGAGCTAACACTGAAGCTTTCTTT | CASSPGGANTEAFF
- | TRBJ2-1 | - | TRBV30 | TGTGCCTGGTCCCCGGGGAATGAGCAGTTCTTC | CAWSPGNEQFF
TRBD2 | TRBJ2-4 | - | TRBV9 | TGTGCCAGCAGCGCTGGGCTAGCGGGAGTTGAGAACATTCAGTACTTC | CASSAGLAGVENIQYF
- | TRBJ1-1 | - | TRBV9 | TGTGCCAGCAGCGTAGAGGGCAGGGGTGGCACTGAAGCTTTCTTT | CASSVEGRGGTEAFF
- | TRBJ1-2 | - | TRBV4-3 | TGCGCCAGCAGCCAAGATCGGATCCGCCTCGGGGGCTACACCTTC | CASSQDRIRLGGYTF
TRBD1 | TRBJ2-7 | - | TRBV5-4 | TGTGCCAGCAGCTCGGGACAGTCCTACGAGCAGTACTTC | CASSSGQSYEQYF
TRBD1 | TRBJ1-3 | - | TRBV7-9 | TGTGCCAGCAGCAGACAGGGGGCCAGTGGAAACACCATATATTTT | CASSRQGASGNTIYF
- | TRBJ2-1 | - | TRBV4-3 | TGCGCCAGCAGCCAAGGCCGTAGCGGAGGGCATGAGCAGTTCTTC | CASSQGRSGGHEQFF
- | TRBJ2-5 | - | TRBV9 | TGTGCCAGCAGCCCCTCCGTGTGTGGCGGAGAGACCCAGTACTTC | CASSPSVCGGETQYF
- | TRBJ1-1 | - | TRBV7-9 | TGTTCCAGCAGCGCGGGGGACACTGAAGCTTTCTTT | CSSSAGDTEAFF
- | TRBJ1-3 | - | TRBV9 | TGTGCCAGCAGCCCTACAGGGTACACGGGAGGAAACACCATATATTTT | CASSPTGYTGGNTIYF
TRBD1 | TRBJ1-4 | - | TRBV6-5 | TGTGCCAGCAGCCAGACAGGGCTTGGGGGAAAACTGTTTTTT | CASSQTGLGGKLFF
TRBD2 | TRBJ2-2 | - | TRBV29-1 | TGCAGCGTTGTGGTAGCGGGAGGGGCCGGGGAGCTGTTTTTT | CSVVVAGGAGELFF
- | TRBJ2-1 | - | TRBV9 | TGTGCCAGCAGCGGTCGGGACTCGAATTACAATGAGCAGTTCTTC | CASSGRDSNYNEQFF
TRBD2 | TRBJ2-1 | - | TRBV4-1 | TGCGCCAGCAGCCAAGATCACCAGCGGGGCAACAATGAGCAGTTCTTC | CASSQDHQRGNNEQFF
- | TRBJ2-2 | - | TRBV7-9 | TGTGCCAGCAGCCCAGCGGGCGACACCGGGGAGCTGTTTTTT | CASSPAGDTGELFF
- | TRBJ2-3 | - | TRBV6-5 | TGTGCCAGCGGAGTAGGTTACGGCACAGATACGCAGTATTTT | CASGVGYGTDTQYF
- | TRBJ1-1 | once | TRBV19 | TGTGCCAGTAGTATGGCACTGAACACTGAAGCTTTCTTT | CASSMALNTEAFF
- | TRBJ2-1 | - | TRBV9 | TGTGCCAGCAGCGTAGAGGACTTTTACAATGAGCAGTTCTTC | CASSVEDFYNEQFF
- | TRBJ1-1 | - | TRBV7-8 | TGTGCCAGCAGCTTAGGGGGACTTCGCCTTATGAACACTGAAGCTTTCTTT | CASSLGGLRLMNTEAFF
TRBD1 | TRBJ1-2 | - | TRBV5-4 | TGTGCCAGCAGCACCGACAGGGTTCTAAGTGGCTACACCTTC | CASSTDRVLSGYTF
- | TRBJ2-7 | - | TRBV4-3 | TGCGCCAGCAGCCAAGGGAAAACAGTAATGTCCTACGAGCAGTACTTC | CASSQGKTVMSYEQYF
- | TRBJ1-2 | - | TRBV4-3 | TGCGCCAGCAGCCGCCAGGTAGGGGACTATGGCTACCCCTTC | CASSRQVGDYGYPF
- | TRBJ2-7 | few | TRBV6-5 | TGTGCCAGCAGTCCACTGGTTCGACTAGCCTACGAGCAGTACTTC | CASSPLVRLAYEQYF
- | TRBJ2-2 | - | TRBV27 | TGTGCCAGCAGTTCCCTCATACAGGGAAGGGCCGGGGAGCTGTTTTTT | CASSSLIQGRAGELFF
TRBD1 | TRBJ1-5 | - | TRBV6-1 | TGTGCCAGCAGTGAAGCGAGAGGGGGCAGCATGCCCCAGCATTTT | CASSEARGGSMPQHF
- | TRBJ1-2 | once | TRBV6-4 | TGTGCCAGCAGTGCTTCGGGACACGCAAACTATGGCTACACCTTC | CASSASGHANYGYTF
TRBD1 | TRBJ1-5 | - | TRBV15 | TGTGCCACCAGCGACAGGGGCACCAATCAGCCCCAGCATTTT | CATSDRGTNQPQHF
TRBD2 | TRBJ2-3 | - | TRBV10-1 | TGCGCCAGCAGGTCTAGCGGGATGGGGGTAGATACGCAGTATTTT | CASRSSGMGVDTQYF
TRBD2 | TRBJ2-7 | - | TRBV18 | TGTGCCAGCTCACCAGGTTTGGTAATGCGGGAGAAGAACGAGCAGTACTTC | CASSPGLVMREKNEQYF
TRBD1 | TRBJ2-3 | once | TRBV15 | TGTGCCACCAGCACCTGGGACAGATCCACAGATACGCAGTATTTT | CATSTWDRSTDTQYF
TRBD1 | TRBJ2-5 | - | TRBV7-2 | TGTGCCAGCAGCCAACAGGGGGCTGGAGAGACCCAGTACTTC | CASSQQGAGETQYF
TRBD1 | TRBJ1-5 | - | TRBV27 | TGTGCCAGCAGTCCCGGACAGGGTGTCAATCAGCCCCAGCATTTT | CASSPGQGVNQPQHF
- | TRBJ2-7 | - | TRBV19 | TGTGCCAGTAGCCCGGGAAGAGGAGGCGAGCAGTACTTC | CASSPGRGGEQYF
- | TRBJ1-3 | - | TRBV6-1 | TGTGCCAGCAGTGAAGCCTCCCCCAGTAACTCTGGAAACACCATATATTTT | CASSEASPSNSGNTIYF
TRBD2 | TRBJ2-7 | - | TRBV15 | TGTGCCACCAGCAGGGGACTAGCGGGAGTAGGGTCCTACGAGCAGTACTTC | CATSRGLAGVGSYEQYF
TRBD1 | TRBJ1-1 | few | TRBV7-9 | TGTGCCAGCAGCTGGGACAGCTTCTTGGGTAGCACTGAAGCTTTCTTT | CASSWDSFLGSTEAFF
- | TRBJ1-2 | - | TRBV7-9 | TGTGCCAGCCTAACCGGAGGGAGTGGGGCCTATGGCTACACCTTC | CASLTGGSGAYGYTF
- | TRBJ2-7 | - | TRBV30 | TGTGCCTGGAGTCCCCGAGGGAAAAGCTCCTACGAGCAGTACTTC | CAWSPRGKSSYEQYF
TRBD1 | TRBJ2-3 | - | TRBV7-3 | TGTGCCAGCAGCTCGAACAGGGGGGATACGCAGTATTTT | CASSSNRGDTQYF
TRBD2 | TRBJ2-1 | - | TRBV5-4 | TGTGCCAGCAGCGTGGGTACTAGCGGCACCAACAATGAGCAGTTCTTC | CASSVGTSGTNNEQFF